Listed below are T cell receptor beta chains from one sample, sequenced in a study of OX40 agonist ivuxolimab in advanced cancers. The repertoire was sequenced with immunoSEQ multiplex PCR; TCRdb's copy has only in-frame clones and lacks some. The repertoire has under 95,000 clones, approximately 89% of them found once; the top ten carry about 0.2%. This specimen was CD4+ or CD8+ T cells sorted from blood, taken in a trial of the OX40 agonist ivuxolimab. Receptors were obtained from an adult with an advanced solid tumor such as melanoma, head and neck, liver or kidney cancer. Each CDR3 is given with its conserved first and last residue. The D gene is left open where the match is weak. The size of a clone is reported for some rows only, either as once, few or many, or as a class for expanded clones.

V gene,J gene,CDR3 length,D gene,clone size,CDR3 protein,CDR3 DNA
TRBV28,TRBJ1-2,14,NA,NA,CASSLRAEGYGYTF,TGTGCCAGCAGTTTGAGGGCAGAGGGGTATGGCTACACCTTC
TRBV5-1,TRBJ2-3,12,NA,NA,CASSLGTHTQYF,TGCGCCAGCAGCCTCGGGACACATACGCAGTATTTT
TRBV29-1,TRBJ2-1,13,NA,NA,CSVEDQGIGEQFF,TGCAGCGTTGAAGATCAGGGTATCGGTGAGCAGTTCTTC
TRBV29-1,TRBJ1-1,14,TRBD1,NA,CSVTDRGQNTEAFF,TGCAGCGTTACGGACAGGGGACAGAACACTGAAGCTTTCTTT
TRBV30,TRBJ2-2,16,NA,NA,CAWSGLLTTNTGELFF,TGTGCCTGGAGCGGACTATTGACAACGAACACCGGGGAGCTGTTTTTT
TRBV6-1,TRBJ1-5,13,TRBD1,NA,CASRDRGHQPQHF,TGTGCCAGCAGGGACAGGGGTCATCAGCCCCAGCATTTT
TRBV29-1,TRBJ2-5,11,TRBD2,NA,CSVAGGETQYF,TGCAGCGTTGCGGGGGGAGAGACCCAGTACTTC
TRBV6-5,TRBJ2-2,14,NA,NA,CASKATRIPGELFF,TGTGCCAGCAAGGCGACTAGGATCCCCGGGGAGCTGTTTTTT
TRBV5-4,TRBJ2-1,15,NA,NA,CASSVPGVGVHEQFF,TGTGCCAGCAGCGTCCCAGGGGTGGGAGTACATGAGCAGTTCTTC
TRBV6-1,TRBJ2-3,13,NA,NA,CASRKQGADTQYF,TGTGCCAGCAGGAAACAGGGAGCAGATACGCAGTATTTT
TRBV28,TRBJ2-7,12,NA,NA,CASARASYEQYF,TGTGCCAGCGCCAGGGCATCCTACGAGCAGTACTTC
TRBV5-1,TRBJ2-3,13,NA,NA,CASKGPFRDTQYF,TGCGCCAGCAAGGGACCCTTTCGAGATACGCAGTATTTT
TRBV5-1,TRBJ1-4,16,TRBD1,once,CASSAGTGRANEKLFF,TGCGCCAGCAGCGCCGGGACAGGCAGAGCTAATGAAAAACTGTTTTTT
TRBV5-1,TRBJ2-7,15,TRBD1,NA,CASSLSGTGWDEQYF,TGCGCCAGCAGCTTGAGCGGGACAGGGTGGGACGAGCAGTACTTC
TRBV5-1,TRBJ1-4,16,NA,NA,CASSFARGGANEKLFF,TGCGCCAGCAGCTTCGCCCGAGGAGGAGCTAATGAAAAACTGTTTTTT
TRBV6-5,TRBJ2-7,15,TRBD1,NA,CASSYSRTGDYEQYF,TGTGCCAGCAGTTACTCCCGGACAGGGGACTACGAGCAGTACTTC
TRBV6-5,TRBJ2-1,16,NA,once,CASSLYRQGRYNEQFF,TGTGCCAGCAGTTTGTATCGGCAGGGGAGATACAATGAGCAGTTCTTC
TRBV28,TRBJ2-3,16,TRBD2,NA,CASSSLGGRLTDTQYF,TGTGCCAGCAGTTCCCTTGGCGGGAGGCTCACAGATACGCAGTATTTT
TRBV19,TRBJ2-7,15,NA,NA,CASIRSGGPPYEQYF,TGTGCCAGTATTCGGTCAGGGGGGCCCCCCTACGAGCAGTACTTC
TRBV9,TRBJ1-2,15,NA,once,CASSVDWRWGYGYTF,TGTGCCAGCAGCGTAGATTGGCGATGGGGCTATGGCTACACCTTC
TRBV5-1,TRBJ2-1,14,NA,NA,CASQRGEGYNEQFF,TGCGCCAGCCAGAGGGGGGAGGGCTACAATGAGCAGTTCTTC
TRBV6-1,TRBJ2-1,20,TRBD2,NA,CASSESRASGSTLQQNEQFF,TGTGCCAGCAGTGAATCGAGGGCTAGCGGGAGCACCTTACAGCAAAATGAGCAGTTCTTC
TRBV30,TRBJ2-7,15,NA,NA,CAWSWGFRTNYEQYF,TGTGCCTGGAGTTGGGGCTTCCGGACCAACTACGAGCAGTACTTC
TRBV9,TRBJ2-3,16,TRBD2,NA,CASSVASGGSTDTQYF,TGTGCCAGCAGCGTGGCTAGCGGGGGAAGCACAGATACGCAGTATTTT
TRBV4-1,TRBJ1-3,17,NA,few,CASSPGFGPGPGNTIYF,TGCGCCAGCAGCCCAGGGTTCGGGCCAGGACCTGGAAACACCATATATTTT
TRBV5-4,TRBJ2-5,13,TRBD1,NA,CASSRQGTETQYF,TGTGCCAGCAGCCGACAGGGAACGGAGACCCAGTACTTC
TRBV11-2,TRBJ2-3,12,NA,NA,CASSPGGDTQYF,TGTGCCAGCAGCCCCGGTGGAGATACGCAGTATTTT
TRBV14,TRBJ2-1,17,TRBD2,once,CASSPSRLAGIINEQFF,TGTGCCAGCAGCCCGTCCAGACTAGCGGGGATCATCAATGAGCAGTTCTTC
TRBV9,TRBJ2-7,15,NA,NA,CASSVGSRPPYEQYF,TGTGCCAGCAGCGTAGGTTCGCGGCCCCCCTACGAGCAGTACTTC
TRBV9,TRBJ2-3,16,TRBD2,NA,CASSIGTSGTTDTQYF,TGTGCCAGCAGCATCGGGACTAGCGGGACCACAGATACGCAGTATTTT
TRBV6-1,TRBJ2-5,13,NA,NA,CASTRALQETQYF,TGTGCCAGCACTAGGGCCCTCCAAGAGACCCAGTACTTC
TRBV27,TRBJ2-1,12,TRBD2,once,CASGGGRNEQFF,TGTGCCAGCGGCGGGGGGAGAAATGAGCAGTTCTTC
TRBV7-9,TRBJ2-1,15,TRBD1,NA,CASSRPGQGTNEQFF,TGTGCCAGCAGCCGGCCGGGACAGGGGACTAATGAGCAGTTCTTC
TRBV2,TRBJ1-6,12,NA,NA,CASRGGNSPLHF,TGTGCCAGCAGAGGGGGGAATTCACCCCTCCACTTT
TRBV7-9,TRBJ1-1,15,NA,NA,CASSPHNTGNTEAFF,TGTGCCAGCAGCCCCCATAATACAGGGAACACTGAAGCTTTCTTT
TRBV9,TRBJ2-5,16,NA,NA,CASSVSGTPSGETQYF,TGTGCCAGCAGCGTGTCAGGAACGCCGAGTGGAGAGACCCAGTACTTC
TRBV7-3,TRBJ2-5,15,NA,NA,CASSLSAGYGETQYF,TGTGCCAGCAGCTTATCTGCGGGATACGGAGAGACCCAGTACTTC
TRBV11-1,TRBJ1-1,14,NA,NA,CASSRMGAAAEAFF,TGTGCCAGCAGCCGGATGGGTGCAGCCGCTGAAGCTTTCTTT
TRBV6-6,TRBJ2-3,14,NA,NA,CASSIPGRGESQYF,TGTGCCAGCAGTATACCGGGACGAGGAGAGTCGCAGTATTTT
TRBV11-2,TRBJ2-1,15,NA,NA,CASTQGAGSYNEQFF,TGTGCCAGCACCCAGGGCGCGGGCTCCTACAATGAGCAGTTCTTC
TRBV28,TRBJ1-2,12,NA,NA,CAPGLANYGYTF,TGTGCCCCGGGCCTAGCTAACTATGGCTACACCTTC
TRBV19,TRBJ1-5,13,NA,NA,CASSVIALSPQHF,TGTGCCAGTAGTGTGATAGCCCTTTCGCCCCAGCATTTT
TRBV18,TRBJ2-2,16,NA,NA,CASSSLRSTNTGELFF,TGTGCCAGCTCTTCTCTTCGGTCCACGAACACCGGGGAGCTGTTTTTT
TRBV6-5,TRBJ1-5,14,NA,NA,CASSRGDSNQPQHF,TGTGCCAGCAGTAGGGGGGATAGCAATCAGCCCCAGCATTTT
TRBV6-1,TRBJ1-1,15,TRBD1,NA,CASSIQGGENTEAFF,TGTGCCAGCAGCATACAGGGGGGGGAGAACACTGAAGCTTTCTTT